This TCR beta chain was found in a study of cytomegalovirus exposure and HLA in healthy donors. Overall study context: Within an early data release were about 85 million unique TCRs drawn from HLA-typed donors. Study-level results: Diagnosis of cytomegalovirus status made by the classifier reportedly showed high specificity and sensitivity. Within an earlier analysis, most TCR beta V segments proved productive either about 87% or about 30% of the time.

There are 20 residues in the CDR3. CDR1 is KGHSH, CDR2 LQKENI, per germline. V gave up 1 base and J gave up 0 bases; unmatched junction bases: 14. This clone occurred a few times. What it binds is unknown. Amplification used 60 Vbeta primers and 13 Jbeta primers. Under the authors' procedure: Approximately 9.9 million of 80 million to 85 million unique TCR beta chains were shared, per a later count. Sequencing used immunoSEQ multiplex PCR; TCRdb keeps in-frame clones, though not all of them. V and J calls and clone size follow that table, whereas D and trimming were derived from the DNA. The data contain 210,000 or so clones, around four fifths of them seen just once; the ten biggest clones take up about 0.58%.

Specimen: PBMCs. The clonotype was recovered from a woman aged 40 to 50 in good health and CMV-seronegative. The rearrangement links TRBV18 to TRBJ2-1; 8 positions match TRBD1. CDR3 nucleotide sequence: TGTGCCAGCTCACCACGTGGACAGGGACTCACTACAAGCTCCTACAATGAGCAGTTCTTC. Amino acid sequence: CASSPRGQGLTTSSYNEQFF.